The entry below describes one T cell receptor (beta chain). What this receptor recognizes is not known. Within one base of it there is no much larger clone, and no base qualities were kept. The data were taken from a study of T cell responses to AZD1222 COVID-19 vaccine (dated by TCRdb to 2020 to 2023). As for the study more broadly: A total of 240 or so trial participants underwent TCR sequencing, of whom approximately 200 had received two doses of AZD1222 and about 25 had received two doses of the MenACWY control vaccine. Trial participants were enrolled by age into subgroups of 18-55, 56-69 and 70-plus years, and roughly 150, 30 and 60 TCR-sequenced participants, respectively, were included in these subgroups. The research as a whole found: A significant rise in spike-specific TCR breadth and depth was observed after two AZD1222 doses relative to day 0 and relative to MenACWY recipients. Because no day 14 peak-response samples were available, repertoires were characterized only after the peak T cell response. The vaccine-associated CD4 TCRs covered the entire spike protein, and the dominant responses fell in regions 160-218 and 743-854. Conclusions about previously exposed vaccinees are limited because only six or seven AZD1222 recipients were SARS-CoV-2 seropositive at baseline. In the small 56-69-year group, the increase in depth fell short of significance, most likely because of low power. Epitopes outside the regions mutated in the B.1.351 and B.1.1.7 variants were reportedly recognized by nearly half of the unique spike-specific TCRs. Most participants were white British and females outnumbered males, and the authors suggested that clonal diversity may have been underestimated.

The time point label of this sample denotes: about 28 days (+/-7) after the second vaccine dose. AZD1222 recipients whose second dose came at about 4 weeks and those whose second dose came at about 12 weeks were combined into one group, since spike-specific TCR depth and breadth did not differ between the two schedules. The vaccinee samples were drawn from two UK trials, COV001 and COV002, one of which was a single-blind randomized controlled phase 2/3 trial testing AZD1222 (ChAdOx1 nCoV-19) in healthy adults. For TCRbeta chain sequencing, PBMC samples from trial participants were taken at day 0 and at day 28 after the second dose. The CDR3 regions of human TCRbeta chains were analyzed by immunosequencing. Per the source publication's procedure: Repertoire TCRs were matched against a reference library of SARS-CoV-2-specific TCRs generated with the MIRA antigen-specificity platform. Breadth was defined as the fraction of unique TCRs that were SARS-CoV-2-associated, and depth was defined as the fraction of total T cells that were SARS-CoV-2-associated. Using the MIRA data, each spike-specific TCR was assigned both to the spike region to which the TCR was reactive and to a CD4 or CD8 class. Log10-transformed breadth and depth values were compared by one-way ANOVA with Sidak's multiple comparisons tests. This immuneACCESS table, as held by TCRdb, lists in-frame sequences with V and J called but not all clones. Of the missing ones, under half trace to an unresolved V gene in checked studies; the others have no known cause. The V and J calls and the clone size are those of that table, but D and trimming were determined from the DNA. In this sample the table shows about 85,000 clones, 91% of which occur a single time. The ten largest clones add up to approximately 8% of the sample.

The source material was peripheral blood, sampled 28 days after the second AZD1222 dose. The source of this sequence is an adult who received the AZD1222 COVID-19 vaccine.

The nucleotide sequence reads as follows: TGTGCCAGCAGTTCTGAGGGGGGAGCCAAAAACATTCAGTACTTC. It encodes CASSSEGGAKNIQYF. In this chain, TRBV28 is recombined with TRBJ2-4; the D element might be TRBD1 or TRBD2, as each aligns at 6 bases. V and J lose 4 bases and 0 bases, and a span of 10 bases separates them. Sequences MDHEN (CDR1) and SYDVKM (CDR2) are obtained from the germline V gene. From its cysteine to its phenylalanine, the CDR3 spans 15 amino acids. This entry keeps only the CDR3 DNA: 45 bases, framed from base 1. The entire variable domain, with the stretches around the CDR3 drawn from the reference TRBV28 and TRBJ2-4 proteins, is DVKVTQSSRYLVKRTGEKVFLECVQDMDHENMFWYRQDPGLGLRLIYFSYDVKMKEKGDIPEGYSVSREKKERFSLILESASTNQTSMYLCASSSEGGAKNIQYFGAGTRLSVL.